The 17 T cell receptor beta chains given below trace back to one sample, sequenced in a study of radiotherapy plus CTLA-4 blockade in lung cancer. The assay was immunoSEQ multiplex PCR, and TCRdb's table has in-frame clones only and misses some. The sample contains tens of thousands of clones, 70% to 80% of which appear only once. Source: peripheral blood, taken from a patient treated with radiotherapy plus ipilimumab. The origin of the receptors is a human donor with non-small cell lung cancer who had stable disease on radiotherapy plus ipilimumab.

This chain connects TRBV7-2 to TRBJ1-6, with D possibly being TRBD1 (6 bases). CDR1 and CDR2 (germline): SGHTA, FQGNSA. Trimming shortened V by 3 bases and J by 1 base, and 13 bases separated the two germline ends. This CDR3 contains 17 residues. The CDR3 bases are TGTGCCAGCAGCTTCCCCGGACAGTATTCCTATAATTCACCCCTCCACTTT. This sequence encodes CASSFPGQYSYNSPLHF.

The chain employs TRBV7-7 and TRBJ2-7; D not certain. This CDR3 has 9 residues. Trimming removed 8 bases at V and 3 bases at J, with 2 bases between. Germline CDR1 SSHAT, CDR2 FNYEAQ (reference sequence). CDR3 protein: CASLYEQYF. The CDR3 DNA reads TGTGCCAGCCTCTACGAGCAGTACTTC.

The J gene is TRBJ1-5, the V gene TRBV5-6; weak D call: TRBD1 (5 bases). The germline V and J ends were trimmed by 4 bases and 3 bases, with 20 bases remaining between them. Germline values: CDR1 SGHDT, CDR2 YYEEEE. The CDR3 loop spans 17 amino acids. The CDR3 bases are TGTGCCAGCAGCATCCTAGACCGAGACAGCAACAATCAGCCCCAGCATTTT. Amino acid sequence: CASSILDRDSNNQPQHF.

The chain combines TRBV30 with TRBJ1-5, with 7 bases aligning to TRBD1. This CDR3 spans 15 amino acids. V was pared by 2 bases and J by 6 bases, with 10 bases of the junction left unmatched. Germline V gene data show CDR1 as GTSNPN and CDR2 as SVGIG (reference sequence). The CDR3 DNA reads as TGTGCCTGGAGTAGAGACGACAGGGTAGGTCAGCCCCAGCATTTT. This encodes CAWSRDDRVGQPQHF.

The V gene is TRBV11-1, the J gene TRBJ2-1; 7 bases line up with TRBD2. This CDR3 is built from 15 residues. The V gene's germline CDR1 is SGHAT and CDR2 FQDESV (reference sequence). J was trimmed by 6 bases and V by 8 bases; bases with no gene match: 13. CDR3 region: CASHGMTSKANEQFF. The CDR3 DNA reads TGTGCCAGCCACGGAATGACTAGCAAGGCCAATGAGCAGTTCTTC.

The V call is TRBV6-6, the J call TRBJ1-6; 10 bases match TRBD1. This CDR3 spans 15 amino acids. The ends lost 4 bases at V and 10 bases at J; junction bases unmatched: 7. Germline-derived CDR1 and CDR2 are MNHNY and SVGAGI (reference sequence). The CDR3, as DNA: TGTGCCAGCAGTTGGGACAGGGGAGGCAGATCACCCCTCCACTTT. The encoded protein is CASSWDRGGRSPLHF.

V gene TRBV19 combines with J gene TRBJ2-5; 8 nucleotides align to TRBD2. The germline V gene encodes CDR1 LNHDA and CDR2 SQIVND (reference sequence). The CDR3 loop spans 15 amino acids. V shed 2 bases and J 5 bases; nucleotides not matched to a gene: 7. This CDR3 reads CASSITGGRSETQYF. CDR3 DNA: TGTGCCAGTAGTATAACGGGGGGGCGGTCGGAGACCCAGTACTTC. Full variable domain (remainder filled in from reference TRBV19 and TRBJ2-5): DGGITQSPKYLFRKEGQNVTLSCEQNLNHDAMYWYRQDPGQGLRLIYYSQIVNDFQKGDIAEGYSVSREKKESFPLTVTSAQKNPTAFYLCASSITGGRSETQYFGPGTRLLVL.

In its sample, this clone was seen once. Other DNA sequences in this sample translate to the same CDR3. The genes are TRBV10-3 and TRBJ2-7, with TRBD1 as a possible D gene (5 bases). V was cut by 4 bases and J by 1 base, with 11 bases left in between. This CDR3 has 14 amino acids. Germline lookup yields CDR1 ENHRY and CDR2 SYGVKD. CDR3 in amino acids: CAISGTSGSYEQYF. The CDR3 coding sequence is TGTGCCATCAGTGGGACGTCAGGGTCCTACGAGCAGTACTTC.

The J gene is TRBJ1-3, the V gene TRBV7-9; D is perhaps TRBD1 (5 bases). The CDR3 contains 15 residues. Germline CDR1 is SEHNR and CDR2 is FQNEAQ (reference sequence). The V end lost 4 bases, the J end lost 2 bases, and 12 bases lay between the germline ends. CDR3 sequence: CASSSQGGTGNTIYF. In DNA, the CDR3 is TGTGCCAGCAGCTCCCAGGGAGGAACTGGAAACACCATATATTTT.

V usage is TRBV2 and J usage is TRBJ1-2; tentatively, D is TRBD1 (5 bases). Per germline, CDR1 SNHLY and CDR2 FYNNEI. With 6 bases removed from V and 6 bases from J, the gap between germline ends came to 14 bases. This CDR3 has 13 residues. The CDR3 DNA reads TGTGCCAGCAGGCAGGGCCGAGGCGATGGCTACACCTTC. Translation gives CASRQGRGDGYTF.

The chain recombines TRBV5-6 with TRBJ2-1; 8 bases fit TRBD1. The CDR3 runs to 15 residues. Germline assignment: CDR1 SGHDT and CDR2 YYEEEE. Germline trimming cut 0 bases from V and 6 bases from J; bases unmatched to any gene: 5. CDR3 sequence reads: CASSLVDRVVNEQFF. CDR3 in DNA: TGTGCCAGCAGCTTGGTGGACAGGGTGGTCAATGAGCAGTTCTTC.

This clone was seen just once. This CDR3 is CASSYRGSTDTQYF. The CDR3 bases are TGTGCCAGTAGTTACAGGGGTAGCACAGATACGCAGTATTTT. The rearrangement links TRBV19 to TRBJ2-3; 7 bases agree with TRBD1. After removal of 5 bases from V and 0 bases from J, the junction contained 2 bases not matched to a gene. The CDR3 consists of 14 residues. The germline V gene has CDR1 LNHDA and CDR2 SQIVND (reference sequence).

The J gene is TRBJ2-5, the V gene TRBV7-6; TRBD1 matches 10 bases. With 1 base clipped from V and 5 bases from J, the junction kept 10 bases outside the gene matches. The germline V gene has CDR1 SGHVS and CDR2 FNYEAQ. The CDR3 consists of 17 residues. The CDR3 region is CASSLVGLGQGRETQYF. Here the CDR3 DNA reads TGTGCCAGCAGCTTAGTCGGTTTGGGACAGGGGAGGGAGACCCAGTACTTC.

V gene TRBV9 combines with J gene TRBJ1-4; 9 positions match TRBD1. V shed 2 bases and J 2 bases; nucleotides not matched to a gene: 1. Germline CDR1 is SGDLS and CDR2 is YYNGEE. CDR3 length: 15 residues. The CDR3 sequence is CASSVGQGTNEKLFF. The CDR3 DNA reads as TGTGCCAGCAGCGTTGGACAGGGGACTAATGAAAAACTGTTTTTT.

The chain combines TRBV7-8 with TRBJ1-5, with a weak D call TRBD1 (5 bases). CDR1 SGHVS and CDR2 FQNEAQ come from the germline V gene. V was cut by 0 bases and J by 4 bases, with 10 bases left in between. This CDR3 comprises 15 residues. The CDR3 loop is CASSLAGQGNQPQHF. For the CDR3, the DNA is TGTGCCAGCAGCTTAGCCGGGCAGGGTAATCAGCCCCAGCATTTT.

The V gene is TRBV5-6, the J gene TRBJ1-1; a possible D gene is TRBD1 (5 bases). V lost 4 bases, J lost 0 bases, and 16 bases lay in between. The CDR3 is 16 amino acids. Germline loops: CDR1 SGHDT, CDR2 YYEEEE. The CDR3 here is CASSRRGRGMNTEAFF. For the CDR3, the DNA is TGTGCCAGCAGCCGGCGGGGTCGGGGGATGAACACTGAAGCTTTCTTT.

This clone appeared once. The rearrangement uses TRBV6-6 and TRBJ1-1; D ambiguous. CDR3 length: 13 residues. V shed 5 bases and J shed 5 bases, with 12 bases lying between them. Germline-derived CDR1 and CDR2 are MNHNY and SVGAGI (reference sequence). CDR3 residues: CASSPRSRTEAFF. Here the CDR3 DNA reads TGTGCCAGCAGTCCCCGCTCGAGGACTGAAGCTTTCTTT.